The 24 T cell receptor beta chains presented below share a single source sample, sequenced in a study of CD8 T cells in Susac syndrome. RNA, at 0.5 to 1 ug, was reverse transcribed with random hexamers. Each CDR3 protein gets one entry after TCRdb re-called the immunoSEQ multiplex PCR reads with MiXCR. The sample lists some 180,000 distinct CDR3 sequences, just under 95% occurring once. The sample was CD4+ T cells from PBMCs. These receptors all stem from a human donor with Susac syndrome.

V and J are TRBV7-9 and TRBJ1-1; no definite D call. Germline V gives CDR1 SEHNR, CDR2 FQNEAQ (reference sequence). V shed 0 bases and J shed 1 base, with 9 bases lying between them. CDR3 size: 15 residues. The CDR3 sequence: CASSLALGSNTEAFF. The CDR3 nucleotides read TGTGCCAGCAGCTTAGCGTTGGGATCGAACACTGAAGCTTTCTTT.

The rearrangement uses TRBV20-1 and TRBJ1-2; D remains unclear. CDR1 and CDR2 from the germline V gene are DFQATT and SNEGSKA (reference sequence). Trimming removed 0 bases from V and 6 bases from J, with 17 bases in between. CDR3 length: 15 residues. Written as DNA, the CDR3 is TGCAGTGCTAGAGATTCAGCACAGCCTAGGGATGGCTACACCTTC. It yields the protein CSARDSAQPRDGYTF.

This clonotype was counted only a few times. The rearrangement uses TRBV29-1 and TRBJ2-5, with 7 bases identical to TRBD2. The CDR3 is made up of 11 amino acids. Germline CDR1 and CDR2: SQVTM and ANQGSEA. CDR3 amino acids: CSARGGETQYF. In DNA, the CDR3 is TGCAGTGCTAGGGGAGGGGAGACCCAGTACTTC. Based on the CDR3 plus reference TRBV29-1 and TRBJ2-5, the full variable domain is SAVISQKPSRDICQRGTSLTIQCQVDSQVTMMFWYRQQPGQSLTLIATANQGSEATYESGFVIDKFPISRPNLTFSTLTVSNMSPEDSSIYLCSARGGETQYFGPGTRLLVL.

V and J are TRBV3-1 and TRBJ1-2, with unresolved D. The germline V gene has CDR1 LGHDT and CDR2 YNNKEL (reference sequence). Between the trimmed V and J ends, which lost 1 base and 1 base, there was a span of 4 bases. The CDR3 runs 13 residues. This CDR3 is CASSQAFNYGYTF. Here the CDR3 DNA reads TGTGCCAGCAGCCAAGCCTTTAACTATGGCTACACCTTC.

The gene calls are TRBV27 and TRBJ2-3, with D possibly called TRBD1 or TRBD2 (6 bases each). The length of the CDR3 is 16 residues. Trimming pared 5 bases from V and 4 bases from J, leaving 19 bases between. From germline, CDR1 is MNHEY and CDR2 SMNVEV (reference sequence). CDR3 protein: CASSQIDRRGADTQYF. The CDR3 region has the DNA TGTGCCAGCAGTCAGATCGATCGGAGGGGGGCAGATACGCAGTATTTT.

CDR3 sequence (DNA): TGTGCCAGCATTCAACTCGGGGGTCGGGACACTGAAGCTTTCTTT. Translated: CASIQLGGRDTEAFF. The gene calls are TRBV6-5 and TRBJ1-1, with a weak D call TRBD1 (5 bases). The CDR3 spans 15 residues. V lost 7 bases and J lost 3, with 18 bases in between. Germline V CDR1 and CDR2: MNHEY, SVGAGI.

This sequence joins TRBV9 and TRBJ1-1, with TRBD1 as a possible D gene (5 bases). CDR3 length equals 14 residues. Germline lookup yields CDR1 SGDLS and CDR2 YYNGEE. V lost 7 bases to trimming and J lost 0 bases, with 13 bases between them. The CDR3 is CASSSPGVNTEAFF. The CDR3 coding sequence is TGTGCCAGCTCCTCCCCGGGGGTGAACACTGAAGCTTTCTTT.

The rearrangement uses TRBV12-3 or TRBV12-4 and TRBJ2-3, with D possibly being TRBD1 (6 bases). V lost 3 bases to trimming and J lost 0 bases, with 10 bases between them. This CDR3 has 15 amino acids. DNA of the CDR3: TGTGCCAGCAGTTTGTTGAGGGGGAGCACAGATACGCAGTATTTT. The encoded protein is CASSLLRGSTDTQYF.

V and J are TRBV20-1 and TRBJ2-1; D is uncertain. The germline gives CDR1 DFQATT, CDR2 SNEGSKA (reference sequence). This CDR3 is 15 amino acids long. V lost 6 bases and J lost 0, with 15 bases in between. CDR3 protein: CSAEPGSSSYNEQFF. CDR3 nucleotides: TGCAGTGCCGAACCCGGGTCGAGCTCCTACAATGAGCAGTTCTTC.

The chain has TRBV2 and TRBJ2-1; maybe TRBD2 (5 bases). This CDR3 comprises 15 residues. Deletions cut 2 bases from V and 1 base from J, with 9 bases between. The germline V gene has CDR1 SNHLY and CDR2 FYNNEI. The CDR3 reads CASSEPLESYNEQFF. The CDR3 nucleotides read TGTGCCAGCAGTGAACCACTAGAGTCCTACAATGAGCAGTTCTTC. The full variable domain, rest sourced from reference TRBV2 and TRBJ2-1, is EPEVTQTPSHQVTQMGQEVILRCVPISNHLYFYWYRQILGQKVEFLVSFYNNEISEKSEIFDDQFSVERPDGSNFTLKIRSTKLEDSAMYFCASSEPLESYNEQFFGPGTRLTVL.

The chain employs TRBV3-1 and TRBJ2-7; the D is unclear. The CDR3 covers 14 residues. V shed 3 bases and J shed 2 bases, with 11 bases lying between them. Germline V lookup: CDR1 LGHDT, CDR2 YNNKEL (reference sequence). The CDR3 DNA sequence: TGTGCCAGCAGCCACCGCCAGAATACCTACGAGCAGTACTTC. Residues: CASSHRQNTYEQYF.

The rearrangement links TRBV7-9 to TRBJ1-1, with D unclear. Trimming took 3 bases from V and 5 from J, leaving 16 bases between them. CDR1 SEHNR and CDR2 FQNEAQ come from the germline V gene (reference sequence). The CDR3 consists of 15 residues. For the CDR3, the DNA is TGTGCCAGCAGCTTCGGTCCAGGTGGGAGAACTGAAGCTTTCTTT. Amino acids: CASSFGPGGRTEAFF. Using reference TRBV7-9 and TRBJ1-1 for the parts outside the CDR3, the full variable domain is DTGVSQNPRHKITKRGQNVTFRCDPISEHNRLYWYRQTLGQGPEFLTYFQNEAQLEKSRLLSDRFSAERPKGSFSTLEIQRTEQGDSAMYLCASSFGPGGRTEAFFGQGTRLTVV.

CDR3 region: CASSQGRQGSTETQYF. The CDR3 bases are TGCGCCAGCAGCCAAGGCCGACAGGGAAGTACAGAGACCCAGTACTTC. This rearrangement joins TRBV4-3 to TRBJ2-5, with 7 bases identical to TRBD1. CDR1 and CDR2 (germline): LGHNA, YSLEER. The V segment lost 1 base and the J segment 4 bases; nucleotides outside the gene matches: 9. This CDR3 spans 16 amino acids.

The rearrangement joins TRBV6-1 to TRBJ1-1; 8 bases are shared with TRBD1. CDR1 MNHNS and CDR2 SASEGT come from the germline V gene. The CDR3 consists of 15 residues. The ends lost 3 bases at V and 1 base at J; junction bases unmatched: 4. For the CDR3, the DNA is TGTGCCAGCAGTGACGCCGGGACAGGGAACACTGAAGCTTTCTTT. The encoded protein is CASSDAGTGNTEAFF.

The CDR3 sequence: CASSLDRRETQYF. Written as DNA, the CDR3 is TGTGCCAGCAGCTTGGATCGTCGAGAGACCCAGTACTTC. J is TRBJ2-5 and V is TRBV7-2; unclear D gene. The V gene's germline CDR1 is SGHTA and CDR2 FQGNSA. V lost 3 bases to trimming and J lost 4 bases, with 9 bases between them. The CDR3 is 13 amino acids.

The J gene is TRBJ2-1, the V gene TRBV9; D tentatively fits TRBD1 or TRBD2 (5 bases each). Germline V gene data show CDR1 as SGDLS and CDR2 as YYNGEE. There are 14 residues in the CDR3. Trimming shortened V by 2 bases and J by 2 bases, and 8 bases separated the two germline ends. DNA for the CDR3: TGTGCCAGCAGCGTGACGGGGCCCTACAATGAGCAGTTCTTC. It codes for CASSVTGPYNEQFF.

This clonotype was seen once. This chain connects TRBV3-1 to TRBJ1-2; the match to TRBD1 covers 10 bases. CDR3 length equals 15 residues. With 1 base clipped from V and 8 bases from J, the junction kept 7 bases outside the gene matches. Looked up from germline, CDR1 is LGHDT and CDR2 is YNNKEL (reference sequence). For the CDR3, the DNA is TGTGCCAGCAGCCAAGCTGACAGGGGGCTGAAGGGCTACACCTTC. Translation gives CASSQADRGLKGYTF.

J is TRBJ2-7 and V is TRBV28, with a weak D call TRBD1 (5 bases). V was shortened by 5 bases and J by 7 bases, with 24 bases between the two germline ends. CDR1 and CDR2 (germline): MDHEN, SYDVKM. The CDR3 has 16 residues. The CDR3 DNA is TGTGCCAGCAGTATGATCCCCTCAAGCAGGGTGGGTGAGCAGTACTTC. Protein sequence: CASSMIPSSRVGEQYF. The complete variable domain, with remaining parts taken from reference TRBV28 and TRBJ2-7, reads DVKVTQSSRYLVKRTGEKVFLECVQDMDHENMFWYRQDPGLGLRLIYFSYDVKMKEKGDIPEGYSVSREKKERFSLILESASTNQTSMYLCASSMIPSSRVGEQYFGPGTRLTVT.

The chain uses TRBV7-9 and TRBJ1-5; D remains unclear. Trimming cost V 5 bases and J 5 bases, with 10 bases left between them. There are 13 residues in the CDR3. Looked up from germline, CDR1 is SEHNR and CDR2 is FQNEAQ (reference sequence). DNA for the CDR3: TGTGCCAGCAGCGCGGTCGCAGATCAGCCCCAGCATTTT. It specifies CASSAVADQPQHF.

The J gene is TRBJ2-1, the V gene TRBV5-4; weak D call: TRBD2 (5 bases). Germline V gene sequence: CDR1 SGHNT, CDR2 YYREEE (reference sequence). The CDR3 is made up of 15 amino acids. Trimming stripped 3 bases from V and 2 bases from J, with 12 bases between. The CDR3 region has the DNA TGTGCCAGCAGCTGGACTCATAATACCTACAATGAGCAGTTCTTC. Encoded protein: CASSWTHNTYNEQFF.

On this clonotype: The junction shows a germline mismatch at one end, possibly a read error. The J gene is TRBJ1-1, the V gene TRBV30; a possible D gene is TRBD1 (6 bases). The CDR3 runs 13 residues. Germline V lookup: CDR1 GTSNPN, CDR2 SVGIG (reference sequence). The CDR3 region is CACSEGQNTEAFF. CDR3 DNA sequence: TGTGCCTGCAGTGAGGGACAGAACACTGAAGCTTTCTTT.

This rearrangement joins TRBV11-1 to TRBJ2-7; 11 bases line up with TRBD2. CDR3 length: 20 amino acids. In germline, CDR1 is SGHAT, CDR2 FQDESV (reference sequence). V lost 4 bases and J lost 1; bases outside the gene matches: 18. Written as DNA, the CDR3 is TGTGCCAGCAGCTCACCGGGACAGTATAGTTCTAGCGGGAGGTCCTACGAGCAGTACTTC. Translation: CASSSPGQYSSSGRSYEQYF.

V usage is TRBV29-1 and J usage is TRBJ1-2; 7 bases are a match to TRBD1. The ends lost 7 bases at V and 3 bases at J; junction bases unmatched: 8. CDR1 is SQVTM and CDR2 is ANQGSEA in the germline V gene. This CDR3 spans 13 amino acids. The CDR3 sequence is CSGGDREDYGYTF. As DNA, the CDR3 is TGCAGCGGCGGCGACAGGGAGGACTATGGCTACACCTTC.

This chain uses TRBV6-5 with TRBJ1-6; a weak D match, TRBD1 (6 bases). Trimming shortened V by 0 bases and J by 8 bases, and 17 bases separated the two germline ends. This CDR3 region has 17 residues. Germline V gene data show CDR1 as MNHEY and CDR2 as SVGAGI. The CDR3 DNA reads as TGTGCCAGCAGTTACTCCCGGGACACGAGAGGCGATTCACCCCTCCACTTT. This gives the protein CASSYSRDTRGDSPLHF.